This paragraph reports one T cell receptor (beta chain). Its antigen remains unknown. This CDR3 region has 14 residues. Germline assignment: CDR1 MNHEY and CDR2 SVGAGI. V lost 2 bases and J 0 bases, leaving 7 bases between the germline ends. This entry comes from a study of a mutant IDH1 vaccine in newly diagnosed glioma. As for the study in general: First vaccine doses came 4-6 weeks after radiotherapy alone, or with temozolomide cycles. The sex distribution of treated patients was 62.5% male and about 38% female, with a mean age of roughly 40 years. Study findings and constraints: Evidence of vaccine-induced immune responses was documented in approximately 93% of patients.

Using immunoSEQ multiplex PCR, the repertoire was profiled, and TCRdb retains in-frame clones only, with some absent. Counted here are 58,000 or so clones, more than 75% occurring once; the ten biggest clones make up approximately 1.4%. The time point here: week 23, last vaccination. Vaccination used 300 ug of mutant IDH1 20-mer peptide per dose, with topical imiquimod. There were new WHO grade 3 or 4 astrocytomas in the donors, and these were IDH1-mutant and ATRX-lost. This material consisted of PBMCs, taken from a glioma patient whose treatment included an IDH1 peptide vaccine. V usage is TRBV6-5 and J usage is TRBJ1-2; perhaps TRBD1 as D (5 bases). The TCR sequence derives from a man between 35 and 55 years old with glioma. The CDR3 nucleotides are TGTGCCAGCAGTTACAGGGGTCCTAACTATGGCTACACCTTC. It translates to CASSYRGPNYGYTF.